The next 3 T cell receptor beta chains were all read from a single sample in a study of T-cell memory formation after mild COVID-19 (dated by TCRdb to the early 2020s). To prepare the library, 5' RACE was applied. Sequenced using an Illumina NovaSeq 6000. TCRdb passed the public sequencing reads through fastp at Q25 and MiXCR, retaining productive beta sequences. Entries are consolidated by CDR3 protein sequence, retaining the most common genes and DNA. Across this sample there are a few hundred thousand distinct CDR3 sequences, with around a fifth seen only once. The ten largest make up about 12% of the sample. Sequenced sample: PBMCs or a T cell subset sorted from them (not recorded which). The source of these receptors is an adult woman who had mild COVID-19 (a few samples of this study predate the infection). The sample titles of this study are shuffled in the database, so cell type and time point are left out; the donor was told from shared clones.

This clonotype was seen ten or more times. The chain couples TRBV7-9 to TRBJ2-7; tentative D call: TRBD1 (6 bases). In germline, CDR1 is SEHNR, CDR2 FQNEAQ (reference sequence). With 5 bases removed from V and 2 bases from J, the gap between germline ends came to 13 bases. CDR3 length: 14 amino acids. The chain's CDR3 is CASSNDRSAYEQYF. The CDR3 nucleotides read TGTGCCAGCAGCAACGACAGGAGTGCCTACGAGCAGTACTTC.

This rearrangement joins TRBV2 to TRBJ1-5; TRBD1 agrees at 8 bases. The CDR3 sequence is 15 residues long. Losses at the gene ends were 7 bases for V and 5 bases for J; bases not matched to a gene: 10. Germline V gives CDR1 SNHLY, CDR2 FYNNEI. CDR3 coding DNA: TGTGCCAGCAAAGAAAACAGGGACAGGCATCAGCCCCAGCATTTT. Encoded protein: CASKENRDRHQPQHF.

The chain recombines TRBV6-5 with TRBJ2-5; TRBD2 is a possible D gene (6 bases). The CDR3 is 14 amino acids. CDR1 MNHEY and CDR2 SVGAGI come from the germline V gene. V was clipped by 6 bases and J by 4 bases, with 15 bases between them. The CDR3, as DNA: TGTGCCAGCAGCCCCAACGTCGGGGGAGAGACCCAGTACTTC. The encoded protein is CASSPNVGGETQYF.